The rows below give T cell receptor beta chains drawn from one sample of a study of T-cell reconstitution after alpha-beta-depleted transplantation in children. Each CDR3 protein gets one entry after TCRdb re-called the PCR reads with MiXCR. In the table there are hundreds of thousands of distinct CDR3 sequences, 10% to 15% of which are singletons. The sample here was PBMCs, mostly from graft donor cells, taken 360 days after TCRalphabeta/CD19-depleted stem cell transplant. These receptors all stem from a male patient between 10 and 17 years old who had a stem cell transplant for acute myeloid leukemia, so the T cells may come from the graft donor. Each CDR3 is given with its conserved first and last residue. D genes are given only for firm matches. Expanded clones get a size class; other rows say once, few or many, or leave the size out.

CDR3: CASSQLWPTNEKLFF; DNA: TGTGCCAGCAGCCAACTTTGGCCAACTAATGAAAAACTGTTTTTT; D: .; size: many; V: TRBV4-2; J: TRBJ1-4
CDR3: CASSRTGKAFQETQYF; DNA: TGCGCCAGCAGCCGAACAGGGAAGGCCTTCCAAGAGACCCAGTACTTC; D: .; size: .; V: TRBV5-1; J: TRBJ2-5
CDR3: CASSQENVPGGGEQYF; DNA: TGCGCCAGCAGCCAAGAGAATGTGCCAGGGGGAGGCGAGCAGTACTTC; D: .; size: .; V: TRBV4-3; J: TRBJ2-7
CDR3: CASSQLDLGLKWRQYF; DNA: TGCGCCAGCAGTCAATTAGACCTGGGGCTAAAGTGGCGGCAGTACTTC; D: .; size: few; V: TRBV23-1; J: TRBJ2-4
CDR3: CASSLEWSGRAWDTQYF; DNA: TGTGCCAGCAGCTTGGAATGGAGCGGGAGGGCCTGGGATACGCAGTATTTT; D: TRBD2; size: few; V: TRBV5-5; J: TRBJ2-3
CDR3: CASSRLGGATEAFF; DNA: TGTGCCAGCAGTCGGCTTGGAGGTGCCACTGAAGCTTTCTTT; D: .; size: few; V: TRBV10-3; J: TRBJ1-1
CDR3: CASSLARGPGYTEAFF; DNA: TGTGCCAGCAGTTTAGCCAGGGGGCCTGGTTACACTGAAGCTTTCTTT; D: TRBD1; size: many; V: TRBV28; J: TRBJ1-1
CDR3: CAFRIPPLWWRDYNEQFF; DNA: TGTGCCTTCAGGATCCCACCTCTCTGGTGGCGGGACTACAATGAGCAGTTCTTC; D: .; size: .; V: TRBV2; J: TRBJ2-1
CDR3: CASSPHPGLAGGPSTDTQYF; DNA: TGCGCCAGCAGCCCGCACCCCGGACTAGCGGGAGGGCCTAGCACAGATACGCAGTATTTT; D: TRBD2; size: .; V: TRBV4-3; J: TRBJ2-3
CDR3: CASSLGGGYPYEQYF; DNA: TGCGCCAGCAGCCTGGGTGGGGGCTACCCCTACGAGCAGTACTTC; D: .; size: few; V: TRBV5-1; J: TRBJ2-7
CDR3: CASSQRTGGVTYEQYF; DNA: TGCGCCAGCAGCCAACGGACTGGCGGGGTAACCTACGAGCAGTACTTC; D: .; size: .; V: TRBV4-3; J: TRBJ2-7
CDR3: CASSVGGLKSLAKNIQYF; DNA: TGCGCCAGCAGTGTTGGGGGGTTAAAGAGTCTAGCCAAAAACATTCAGTACTTC; D: .; size: many; V: TRBV10-2; J: TRBJ2-4
CDR3: CASSLVGGQGAGETQYF; DNA: TGTGCCAGCAGCTTAGTAGGGGGACAGGGGGCCGGAGAGACCCAGTACTTC; D: TRBD1; size: .; V: TRBV7-6; J: TRBJ2-5
CDR3: CASSQTGPEQYF; DNA: TGTGCCAGCAGCCAGACAGGTCCCGAGCAGTACTTC; D: .; size: few; V: TRBV7-6; J: TRBJ2-7